This T cell receptor beta chain is drawn from a study of blood T cell repertoires in COVID-19. The wider study: Acute-phase and convalescent COVID-19 samples originated in the United States, Italy and Spain. T cells, B-cell-depleted T cells, or PBMCs supplied cDNA or gDNA.

Germline values: CDR1 SEHNR, CDR2 FQNEAQ (reference sequence). The CDR3 loop spans 16 amino acids. With V trimmed by 5 bases and J by 0 bases, 5 bases remained unmatched. How the authors handled the data: Using reference gene primer amplification, nucleated cell counts were estimated. Repertoires were generated with immunoSEQ multiplex PCR, while TCRdb's copy carries only in-frame clones and drops some. V, J and clone size were drawn from that table, and D and trimming were deduced from the DNA. This sample has over 110,000 clones, with roughly 88% found just once. The gene calls are TRBV7-9 and TRBJ2-1, with 9 positions matching TRBD1. This clonotype originated in a human donor in a cohort sampled during active COVID-19. Material for sequencing was peripheral blood. The CDR3 DNA is TGTGCCAGCAGCCCCGGGACAGGGAGCTCCTACAATGAGCAGTTCTTC. Protein sequence: CASSPGTGSSYNEQFF.